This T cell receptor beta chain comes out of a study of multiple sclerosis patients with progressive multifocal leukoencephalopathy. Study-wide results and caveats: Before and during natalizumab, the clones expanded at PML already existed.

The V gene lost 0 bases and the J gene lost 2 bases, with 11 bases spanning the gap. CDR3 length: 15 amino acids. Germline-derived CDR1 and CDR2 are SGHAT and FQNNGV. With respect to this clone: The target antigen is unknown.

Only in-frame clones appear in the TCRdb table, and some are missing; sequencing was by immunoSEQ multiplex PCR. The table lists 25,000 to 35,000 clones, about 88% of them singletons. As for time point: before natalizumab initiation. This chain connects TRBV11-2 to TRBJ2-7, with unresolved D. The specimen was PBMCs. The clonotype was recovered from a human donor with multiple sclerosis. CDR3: CASSLDRAGPYEQYF. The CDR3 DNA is TGTGCCAGCAGCTTAGATCGGGCAGGCCCCTACGAGCAGTACTTC. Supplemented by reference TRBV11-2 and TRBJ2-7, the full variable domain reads EAGVAQSPRYKIIEKRQSVAFWCNPISGHATLYWYQQILGQGPKLLIQFQNNGVVDDSQLPKDRFSAERLKGVDSTLKIQPAKLEDSAVYLCASSLDRAGPYEQYFGPGTRLTVT.